These T cell receptor beta chains were read from a single sample in a study of immune evolution from preneoplasia to lung adenocarcinoma. Profiling relied on immunoSEQ multiplex PCR, and the TCRdb table lists in-frame clones only, not all of them. The table shows over 30,000 clones, with 74% occurring only once. Sequencing was carried out using FFPE invasive lung adenocarcinoma tissue. These receptors were collected from a person in their sixties or seventies with lung adenocarcinoma. Each CDR3 is given with its conserved first and last residue. Fields, in order: clone size, V gene, J gene, D gene, CDR3 DNA, CDR3 protein. D genes are given only for firm matches. Clone size is not always given. Where it is, it says once, few, many or a class for expanded clones.

clone_size: medium-sized; v_call: TRBV11-2; j_call: TRBJ1-4; d_call: NA; cdr3_nt: TGTGCCAGCAGCTTAAATCTGGCAGGGCCTCGGTTTTTT; cdr3_aa: CASSLNLAGPRFF
clone_size: NA; v_call: TRBV6-4; j_call: TRBJ2-2; d_call: NA; cdr3_nt: TGTGCCAGCAGTGACTCGGACACCGGGGAGCTGTTTTTT; cdr3_aa: CASSDSDTGELFF
clone_size: NA; v_call: TRBV7-9; j_call: TRBJ2-3; d_call: NA; cdr3_nt: TGTGCCAGCAGCTTAGGGCGGTCCTCAGATACGCAGTATTTT; cdr3_aa: CASSLGRSSDTQYF
clone_size: NA; v_call: TRBV5-1; j_call: TRBJ2-1; d_call: NA; cdr3_nt: TGCGCCAGCAGCTTGGCGACCTCCTACAATGAGCAGTTCTTC; cdr3_aa: CASSLATSYNEQFF
clone_size: NA; v_call: TRBV18; j_call: TRBJ2-5; d_call: NA; cdr3_nt: TGTGCCAGCTCACCGCGTGAACAAGAGACCCAGTACTTC; cdr3_aa: CASSPREQETQYF
clone_size: NA; v_call: TRBV4-1; j_call: TRBJ1-2; d_call: TRBD1; cdr3_nt: TGCGCCAGCAGCCAGGTACAGGGGGACTATGGCTACACCTTC; cdr3_aa: CASSQVQGDYGYTF
clone_size: NA; v_call: TRBV4-1; j_call: TRBJ1-4; d_call: TRBD1; cdr3_nt: TGCGCCAGCAGCCAAACTAGGGGGCACAATGAAAAACTGTTTTTT; cdr3_aa: CASSQTRGHNEKLFF
clone_size: NA; v_call: TRBV25-1; j_call: TRBJ2-5; d_call: TRBD1; cdr3_nt: TGTGCCAGCAGTGAGAGGGGGCGGGAGACCCAGTACTTC; cdr3_aa: CASSERGRETQYF
clone_size: NA; v_call: TRBV19; j_call: TRBJ1-4; d_call: TRBD1; cdr3_nt: TGTGCCAGTAGTCCCCGGACAGGGTACGAAAAACTGTTTTTT; cdr3_aa: CASSPRTGYEKLFF
clone_size: NA; v_call: TRBV7-2; j_call: TRBJ1-1; d_call: TRBD1; cdr3_nt: TGTGCCAGCAGCGCCCGTCCCGGGACAGGGTCTGAAGCTTTCTTT; cdr3_aa: CASSARPGTGSEAFF
clone_size: NA; v_call: TRBV27; j_call: TRBJ1-2; d_call: TRBD1; cdr3_nt: TGTGCCAGCAGTATAACAGCGACAGGGAATGCGTTTTTGGCTAACTATGGCTACACCTTC; cdr3_aa: CASSITATGNAFLANYGYTF
clone_size: NA; v_call: TRBV28; j_call: TRBJ1-2; d_call: NA; cdr3_nt: TGTGCCAGCAGTATAGCACAAGAACGGTATGGCTACACCTTC; cdr3_aa: CASSIAQERYGYTF
clone_size: NA; v_call: TRBV19; j_call: TRBJ2-4; d_call: TRBD1; cdr3_nt: TGTGCCAGTACCCAACAGGGGGGTAAAAACATTCAGTACTTC; cdr3_aa: CASTQQGGKNIQYF
clone_size: few; v_call: TRBV6-6; j_call: TRBJ1-3; d_call: NA; cdr3_nt: TGTGCCAGCCGTGACTTGAGCTCTGGAAACACCATATATTTT; cdr3_aa: CASRDLSSGNTIYF
clone_size: few; v_call: TRBV28; j_call: TRBJ1-5; d_call: TRBD1; cdr3_nt: TGTGCCAGCCTCCGGACAGGTCATCAGCCCCAGCATTTT; cdr3_aa: CASLRTGHQPQHF
clone_size: NA; v_call: TRBV7-8; j_call: TRBJ1-2; d_call: NA; cdr3_nt: TGTGCCAGCAGCTTAAGTAACTATGGCTACACCTTC; cdr3_aa: CASSLSNYGYTF
clone_size: NA; v_call: TRBV12-5; j_call: TRBJ1-5; d_call: NA; cdr3_nt: TGTGCTAGTGCCCCCGGAGGGGATCAGCCCCAGCATTTT; cdr3_aa: CASAPGGDQPQHF
clone_size: NA; v_call: TRBV11-3; j_call: TRBJ2-1; d_call: NA; cdr3_nt: TGTGCCAGCAGCTTAGTCGTAGGGAGATTATTGGCCAATGAGCAGTTCTTC; cdr3_aa: CASSLVVGRLLANEQFF
clone_size: NA; v_call: TRBV9; j_call: TRBJ2-3; d_call: TRBD2; cdr3_nt: TGTGCCAGCAGCGTAGGCGGGGGGTCTAGCACAGATACGCAGTATTTT; cdr3_aa: CASSVGGGSSTDTQYF
clone_size: once; v_call: TRBV2; j_call: TRBJ2-3; d_call: NA; cdr3_nt: TGTGCCAGCAGGCCGGGCGCTAGCACAGATACGCAGTATTTT; cdr3_aa: CASRPGASTDTQYF
clone_size: NA; v_call: TRBV6-1; j_call: TRBJ1-4; d_call: NA; cdr3_nt: TGTGCCAGCAGTGAATTGTATGAAAAACTGTTTTTT; cdr3_aa: CASSELYEKLFF
clone_size: few; v_call: TRBV5-4; j_call: TRBJ1-2; d_call: NA; cdr3_nt: TGTGCCAGCAGCTCCGGGACTGCTCACTATGGCTACACCTTC; cdr3_aa: CASSSGTAHYGYTF
clone_size: NA; v_call: TRBV30; j_call: TRBJ1-5; d_call: NA; cdr3_nt: TGTGCCTGGAGTGTCAGTTATAGCAATCAGCCCCAGCATTTT; cdr3_aa: CAWSVSYSNQPQHF
clone_size: NA; v_call: TRBV6-6; j_call: TRBJ2-5; d_call: NA; cdr3_nt: TGTGCCAGCAGTTACAGGGGGACCCCTAGGGAGACCCAGTACTTC; cdr3_aa: CASSYRGTPRETQYF
clone_size: NA; v_call: TRBV27; j_call: TRBJ2-7; d_call: NA; cdr3_nt: TGTGCCAGCAGTGAGGTTGGGGCCTACGAGCAGTACTTC; cdr3_aa: CASSEVGAYEQYF
clone_size: NA; v_call: TRBV5-4; j_call: TRBJ2-3; d_call: TRBD1; cdr3_nt: TGTGCCAGCAGCTTCGACAGGGGCCGCACAGATACGCAGTATTTT; cdr3_aa: CASSFDRGRTDTQYF
clone_size: NA; v_call: TRBV11-1; j_call: TRBJ2-2; d_call: NA; cdr3_nt: TGTGCCAGCAGCTTAGGGCATCAGTTCACCGGGGAGCTGTTTTTT; cdr3_aa: CASSLGHQFTGELFF
clone_size: NA; v_call: TRBV11-2; j_call: TRBJ2-2; d_call: TRBD2; cdr3_nt: TGTGCCAGCAGCGGAACTAGCGGGAGTCGGACCGGGGAGCTGTTTTTT; cdr3_aa: CASSGTSGSRTGELFF
clone_size: NA; v_call: TRBV30; j_call: TRBJ1-2; d_call: TRBD1; cdr3_nt: TGTGCCTGGAGTGTTGGGGGACAGTTCGGCTACACCTTC; cdr3_aa: CAWSVGGQFGYTF
clone_size: few; v_call: TRBV30; j_call: TRBJ1-4; d_call: NA; cdr3_nt: TGTGCCTGGACGGGAAATAATGAAAAACTGTTTTTT; cdr3_aa: CAWTGNNEKLFF
clone_size: NA; v_call: TRBV27; j_call: TRBJ1-4; d_call: NA; cdr3_nt: TGTGCCAGCAGTCCCCACCCGGGGGGGGCCGATAATGAAAAACTGTTTTTT; cdr3_aa: CASSPHPGGADNEKLFF
clone_size: NA; v_call: TRBV11-3; j_call: TRBJ2-5; d_call: NA; cdr3_nt: TGTGCCAGCAGCCCAGGACACCTTCAAGAGACCCAGTACTTC; cdr3_aa: CASSPGHLQETQYF
clone_size: NA; v_call: TRBV7-3; j_call: TRBJ2-1; d_call: NA; cdr3_nt: TGTGCCAGCAGCTCGAGCTCCTACAATGAGCAGTTCTTC; cdr3_aa: CASSSSSYNEQFF
clone_size: NA; v_call: TRBV11-2; j_call: TRBJ2-2; d_call: NA; cdr3_nt: TGTGCCAGCACCCTGAGGGGAGTTAACACCGGGGAGCTGTTTTTT; cdr3_aa: CASTLRGVNTGELFF
clone_size: NA; v_call: TRBV15; j_call: TRBJ1-1; d_call: NA; cdr3_nt: TGTGCCACCAGCAGAAACACTGAAGCTTTCTTT; cdr3_aa: CATSRNTEAFF
clone_size: NA; v_call: TRBV6-1; j_call: TRBJ1-5; d_call: TRBD1; cdr3_nt: TGTGCCAGCAACTGGGGACAGACTAATCAGCCCCAGCATTTT; cdr3_aa: CASNWGQTNQPQHF